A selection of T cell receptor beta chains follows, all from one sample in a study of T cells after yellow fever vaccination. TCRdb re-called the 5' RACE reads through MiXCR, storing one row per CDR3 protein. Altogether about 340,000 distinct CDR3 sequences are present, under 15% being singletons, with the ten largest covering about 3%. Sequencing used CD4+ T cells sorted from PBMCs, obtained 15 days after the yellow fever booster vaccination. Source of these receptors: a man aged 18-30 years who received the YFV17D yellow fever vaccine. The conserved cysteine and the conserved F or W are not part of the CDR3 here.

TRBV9,ASSPFWTAGGYNEQF
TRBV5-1,ASSRVSDSGANVLT
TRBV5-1,ASSLGRNEQF
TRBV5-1,ASSLVRSLSGANVLT
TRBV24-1,ATSDPTGRGDTQY
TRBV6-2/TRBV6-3,ASSYPDTQY
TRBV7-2,ASSLGRDNEAF
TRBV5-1,ASSLGAMSGDEKLF
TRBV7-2,ASSPRDYKYEQY
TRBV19,ASSVRGKEQY
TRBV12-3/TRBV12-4,ASSGNGGAEH
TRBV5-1,ASSLAGLAGGTDTQY
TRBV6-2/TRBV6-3,ASRNTEAF